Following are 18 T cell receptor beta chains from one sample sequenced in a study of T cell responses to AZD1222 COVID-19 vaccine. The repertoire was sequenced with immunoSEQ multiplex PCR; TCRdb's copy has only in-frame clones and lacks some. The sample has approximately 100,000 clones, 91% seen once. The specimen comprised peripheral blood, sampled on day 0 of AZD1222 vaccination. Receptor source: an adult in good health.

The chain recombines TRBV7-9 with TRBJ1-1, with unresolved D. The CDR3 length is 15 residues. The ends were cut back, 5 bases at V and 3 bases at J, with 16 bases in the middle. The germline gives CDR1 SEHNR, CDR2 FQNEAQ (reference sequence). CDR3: CASSATAPLDTEAFF. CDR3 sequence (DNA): TGTGCCAGCAGCGCAACGGCCCCATTGGACACTGAAGCTTTCTTT. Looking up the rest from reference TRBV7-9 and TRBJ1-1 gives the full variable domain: DTGVSQNPRHKITKRGQNVTFRCDPISEHNRLYWYRQTLGQGPEFLTYFQNEAQLEKSRLLSDRFSAERPKGSFSTLEIQRTEQGDSAMYLCASSATAPLDTEAFFGQGTRLTVV.

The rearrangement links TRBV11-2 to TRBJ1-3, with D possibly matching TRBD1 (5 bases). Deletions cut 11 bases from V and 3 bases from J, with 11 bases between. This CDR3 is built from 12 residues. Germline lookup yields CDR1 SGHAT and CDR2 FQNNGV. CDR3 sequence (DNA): TGTGCCTCGAGGGGTTATGGAAACACCATATATTTT. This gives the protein CASRGYGNTIYF.

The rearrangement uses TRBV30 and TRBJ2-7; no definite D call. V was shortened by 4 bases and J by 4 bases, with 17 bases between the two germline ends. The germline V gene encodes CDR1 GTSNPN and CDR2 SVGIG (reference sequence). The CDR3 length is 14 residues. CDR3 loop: CAWKEHSVSYEQYF. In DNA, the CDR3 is TGTGCCTGGAAGGAACACAGCGTCAGTTACGAGCAGTACTTC.

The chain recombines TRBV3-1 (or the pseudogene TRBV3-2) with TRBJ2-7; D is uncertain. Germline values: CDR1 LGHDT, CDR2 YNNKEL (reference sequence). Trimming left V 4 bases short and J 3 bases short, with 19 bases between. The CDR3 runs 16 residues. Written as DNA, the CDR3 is TGTGCCAGCAGCCGGACGGGTTCTAACCCCCTCTACGAGCAGTACTTC. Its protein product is CASSRTGSNPLYEQYF.

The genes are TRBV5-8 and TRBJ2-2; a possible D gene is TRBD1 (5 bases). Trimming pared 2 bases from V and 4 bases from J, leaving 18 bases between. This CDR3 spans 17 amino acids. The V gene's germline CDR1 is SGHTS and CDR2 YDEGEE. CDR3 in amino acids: CASSFRGLWAATGELFF. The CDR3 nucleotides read TGTGCCAGCAGCTTTAGGGGCCTCTGGGCGGCCACCGGGGAGCTGTTTTTT.

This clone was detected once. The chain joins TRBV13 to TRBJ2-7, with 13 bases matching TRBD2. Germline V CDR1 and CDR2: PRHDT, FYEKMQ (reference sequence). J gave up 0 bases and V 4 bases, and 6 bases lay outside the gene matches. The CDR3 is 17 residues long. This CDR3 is CASSWGLAGRSSYEQYF. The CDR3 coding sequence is TGTGCCAGCAGCTGGGGACTAGCGGGGCGGAGCTCCTACGAGCAGTACTTC.

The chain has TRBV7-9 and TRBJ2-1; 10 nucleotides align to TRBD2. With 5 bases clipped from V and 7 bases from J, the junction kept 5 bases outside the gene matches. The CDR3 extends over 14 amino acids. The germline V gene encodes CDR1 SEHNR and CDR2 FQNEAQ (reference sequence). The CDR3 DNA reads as TGTGCCAGCAGCCCCGGGACTAGCGCTAATGAGCAGTTCTTC. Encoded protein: CASSPGTSANEQFF.

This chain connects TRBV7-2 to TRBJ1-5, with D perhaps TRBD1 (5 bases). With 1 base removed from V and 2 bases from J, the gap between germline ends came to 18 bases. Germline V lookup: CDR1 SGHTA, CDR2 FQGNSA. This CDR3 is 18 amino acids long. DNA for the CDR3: TGTGCCAGCAGCTTAGATCGGGGGAAGGGGACCCGCAATCAGCCCCAGCATTTT. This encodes CASSLDRGKGTRNQPQHF.

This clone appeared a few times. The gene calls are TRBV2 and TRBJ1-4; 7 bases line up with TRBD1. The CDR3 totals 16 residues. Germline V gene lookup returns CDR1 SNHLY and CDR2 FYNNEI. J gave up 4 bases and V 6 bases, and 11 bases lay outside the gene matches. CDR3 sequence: CASRTPGGGGNEKLFF. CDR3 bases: TGTGCCAGCAGAACCCCAGGGGGAGGGGGTAATGAAAAACTGTTTTTT.

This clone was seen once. The CDR3 DNA follows: TGTGCCAGCACACTGAGACTAGCGGGAGGTACCGGGGAGCTGTTTTTT. Translation: CASTLRLAGGTGELFF. The rearrangement uses TRBV5-6 and TRBJ2-2; 13 nucleotides align to TRBD2. The CDR3 has 16 residues. CDR1 is SGHDT, CDR2 YYEEEE, per germline. V lost 6 bases, J lost 5 bases, and 7 bases stayed unmatched.

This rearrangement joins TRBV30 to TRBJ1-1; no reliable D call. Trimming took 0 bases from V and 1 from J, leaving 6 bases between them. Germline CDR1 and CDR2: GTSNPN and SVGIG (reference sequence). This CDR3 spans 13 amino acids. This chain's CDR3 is CAWSVTRNTEAFF. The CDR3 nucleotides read TGTGCCTGGAGTGTAACCAGGAACACTGAAGCTTTCTTT.

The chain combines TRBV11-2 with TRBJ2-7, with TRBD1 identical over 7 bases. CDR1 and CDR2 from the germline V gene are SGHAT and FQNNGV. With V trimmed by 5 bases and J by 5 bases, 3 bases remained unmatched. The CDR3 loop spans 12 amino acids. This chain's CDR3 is CASSQGQNEQYF. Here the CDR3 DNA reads TGTGCCAGCAGCCAGGGACAGAACGAGCAGTACTTC. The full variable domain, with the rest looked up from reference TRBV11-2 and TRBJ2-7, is EAGVAQSPRYKIIEKRQSVAFWCNPISGHATLYWYQQILGQGPKLLIQFQNNGVVDDSQLPKDRFSAERLKGVDSTLKIQPAKLEDSAVYLCASSQGQNEQYFGPGTRLTVT.

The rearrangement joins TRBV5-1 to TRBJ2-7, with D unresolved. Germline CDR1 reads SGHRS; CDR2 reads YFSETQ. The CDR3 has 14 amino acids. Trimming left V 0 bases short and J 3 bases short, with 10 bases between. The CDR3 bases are TGCGCCAGCAGCTTGGTGTCAGAAGTCTACGAGCAGTACTTC. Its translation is CASSLVSEVYEQYF.

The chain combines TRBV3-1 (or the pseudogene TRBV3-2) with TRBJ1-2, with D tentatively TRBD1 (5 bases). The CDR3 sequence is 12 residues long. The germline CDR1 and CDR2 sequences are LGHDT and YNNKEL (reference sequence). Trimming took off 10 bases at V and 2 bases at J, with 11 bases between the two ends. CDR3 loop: CATRDANYGYTF. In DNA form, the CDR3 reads TGTGCCACCAGGGACGCGAACTATGGCTACACCTTC.

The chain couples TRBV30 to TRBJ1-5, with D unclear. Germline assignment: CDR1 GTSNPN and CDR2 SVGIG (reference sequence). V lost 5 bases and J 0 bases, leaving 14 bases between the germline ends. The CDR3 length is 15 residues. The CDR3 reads CAWSPGRNSNQPQHF. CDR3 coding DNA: TGTGCCTGGTCACCCGGAAGGAATAGCAATCAGCCCCAGCATTTT. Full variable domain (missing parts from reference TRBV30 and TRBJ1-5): SQTIHQWPATLVQPVGSPLSLECTVEGTSNPNLYWYRQAAGRGLQLLFYSVGIGQISSEVPQNLSASRPQDRQFILSSKKLLLSDSGFYLCAWSPGRNSNQPQHFGDGTRLSIL.

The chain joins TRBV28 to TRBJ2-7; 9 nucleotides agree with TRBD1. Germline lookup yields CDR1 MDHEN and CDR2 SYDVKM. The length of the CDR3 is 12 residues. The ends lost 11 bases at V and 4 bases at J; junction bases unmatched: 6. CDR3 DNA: TGTGCCGAGGGGACAGGGAGATACGAGCAGTACTTC. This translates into CAEGTGRYEQYF.

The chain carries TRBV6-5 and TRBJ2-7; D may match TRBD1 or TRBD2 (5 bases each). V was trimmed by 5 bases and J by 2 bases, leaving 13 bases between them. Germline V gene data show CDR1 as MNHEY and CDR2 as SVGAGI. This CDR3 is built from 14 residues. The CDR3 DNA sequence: TGTGCCAGCAGTACTCCCGGGACCACCTACGAGCAGTACTTC. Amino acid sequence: CASSTPGTTYEQYF.

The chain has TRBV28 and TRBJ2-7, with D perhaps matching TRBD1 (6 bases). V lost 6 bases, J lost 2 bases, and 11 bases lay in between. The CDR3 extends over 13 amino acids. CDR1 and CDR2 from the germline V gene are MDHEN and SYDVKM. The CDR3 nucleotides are TGTGCCAGCAGCCGGACAGTCCCCTACGAGCAGTACTTC. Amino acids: CASSRTVPYEQYF.